This note documents a single T cell receptor beta chain sequence. The data derive from a study of CD8 T cells in Susac syndrome. CD8+ and CD4+ blood T cells underwent TCR beta sequencing. Trimming shortened V by 6 bases and J by 6 bases, and 18 bases separated the two germline ends. CDR3 size: 14 residues. With random hexamers, reverse transcription was performed on about 0.5 to 1 ug of RNA. A single record per CDR3 protein comes from TCRdb applying MiXCR to the immunoSEQ multiplex PCR reads. The sample lists 80,000 or so distinct CDR3 sequences, just over 90% occurring once. J is TRBJ2-7 and V is TRBV12-3 or TRBV12-4; possibly TRBD1 for D (6 bases). The specimen was CD4+ T cells from PBMCs. The sequence was collected from a human donor with Susac syndrome. The CDR3 nucleotides read TGTGCCAGCAGGGGTGCACGGGACACCGGCGAGCAGTACTTC. It is translated as CASRGARDTGEQYF.